The rows below give T cell receptor beta chains drawn from one sample of a study of T cell responses to AZD1222 COVID-19 vaccine. Generated by immunoSEQ multiplex PCR, the TCRdb table keeps only in-frame clones and is missing some. This table holds approximately 200,000 clones, around 93% found once. This specimen consisted of peripheral blood, obtained on day 0 of AZD1222 vaccination. The origin of the receptors is an adult in good health. Each CDR3 is given with its conserved first and last residue. The D gene is left open where the match is weak. A clone size is listed for some rows: how often the clone was seen (once, few, many), or a class if it is expanded.

v_call: TRBV5-1; d_call: .; j_call: TRBJ1-4; clone_size: .; cdr3_nt: TGCGCCAGCAGCGGGTCAGGGGCAACTAATGAAAAACTGTTTTTT; cdr3_aa: CASSGSGATNEKLFF
v_call: TRBV9; d_call: .; j_call: TRBJ1-6; clone_size: .; cdr3_nt: TGTGCCAGCAGCGATAGGTGGGGATCACCCCTCCACTTT; cdr3_aa: CASSDRWGSPLHF
v_call: TRBV9; d_call: TRBD1; j_call: TRBJ2-7; clone_size: .; cdr3_nt: TGTGCCAGCAGCCAGGCAGGGGGTACGCGAACCTACGAGCAGTACTTC; cdr3_aa: CASSQAGGTRTYEQYF
v_call: TRBV5-1; d_call: TRBD1; j_call: TRBJ2-1; clone_size: .; cdr3_nt: TGCGCCAGCAGCTTGGGTGGGACAGGGCCTTACAATGAGCAGTTCTTC; cdr3_aa: CASSLGGTGPYNEQFF
v_call: TRBV4-3; d_call: TRBD2; j_call: TRBJ2-4; clone_size: .; cdr3_nt: TGCGCCAGCAGCCAAGCTAGGACTAGTGTGGAAAACATTCAGTACTTC; cdr3_aa: CASSQARTSVENIQYF
v_call: TRBV19; d_call: TRBD1; j_call: TRBJ1-4; clone_size: .; cdr3_nt: TGTGCCAGTAGTGGGACAGGGGGCTTTGAAAAACTGTTTTTT; cdr3_aa: CASSGTGGFEKLFF
v_call: TRBV5-4; d_call: TRBD1; j_call: TRBJ2-7; clone_size: .; cdr3_nt: TGTGCCAGCAGCAGACAGGGGACGAACTACGAGCAGTACTTC; cdr3_aa: CASSRQGTNYEQYF
v_call: TRBV3-1/TRBV3-2; d_call: .; j_call: TRBJ1-6; clone_size: .; cdr3_nt: TGTGCCAGCAGCCCCCAGTTTACGGGCACCTATAATTCACCCCTCCACTTT; cdr3_aa: CASSPQFTGTYNSPLHF
v_call: TRBV5-1; d_call: .; j_call: TRBJ2-2; clone_size: .; cdr3_nt: TGCGCCAGCGAGGGTGGTTTCGGGGAGCTGTTTTTT; cdr3_aa: CASEGGFGELFF
v_call: TRBV7-8; d_call: TRBD1; j_call: TRBJ1-4; clone_size: .; cdr3_nt: TGTGCCAGCAGCTTAGTGGTAGCCGGGACAGGGCCCGAAAAACTGTTTTTT; cdr3_aa: CASSLVVAGTGPEKLFF
v_call: TRBV5-3; d_call: .; j_call: TRBJ1-4; clone_size: .; cdr3_nt: TGTGCCAGAAGGTACGGAAGCCCCCAATCGCGGGGGTTT; cdr3_aa: CARRYGSPQSRGF
v_call: TRBV6-1; d_call: TRBD1; j_call: TRBJ1-6; clone_size: .; cdr3_nt: TGTGCCAGCAGGGGACCCCGGGACAGGGGTTCACCCCTCCACTTT; cdr3_aa: CASRGPRDRGSPLHF
v_call: TRBV10-3; d_call: .; j_call: TRBJ2-2; clone_size: .; cdr3_nt: TGTGCCATCAAGGATGACACCCCCACCGGGGAGCTGTTTTTT; cdr3_aa: CAIKDDTPTGELFF
v_call: TRBV19; d_call: TRBD1; j_call: TRBJ1-1; clone_size: once; cdr3_nt: TGTGCCAGTAGTACAGTAGCCAGGACAGGGGGGAACACTGAAGCTTTCTTT; cdr3_aa: CASSTVARTGGNTEAFF
v_call: TRBV6-1; d_call: .; j_call: TRBJ2-7; clone_size: .; cdr3_nt: TGTGCCAGCAGTCCGGTCTCCTACGAGCAGTACTTC; cdr3_aa: CASSPVSYEQYF
v_call: TRBV5-1; d_call: .; j_call: TRBJ2-7; clone_size: .; cdr3_nt: TGCGCCAGCAGCTTGGATCTAGCCTCCAGCGAGCAGTACTTC; cdr3_aa: CASSLDLASSEQYF
v_call: TRBV2; d_call: TRBD2; j_call: TRBJ2-7; clone_size: .; cdr3_nt: TGTGCCAGCCAAGGCACTAGCGCCTACGAGCAGTACTTC; cdr3_aa: CASQGTSAYEQYF
v_call: TRBV28; d_call: .; j_call: TRBJ1-6; clone_size: .; cdr3_nt: TGTGCCAGCAGCCCCATGAGTTCACCCCTCCACTTT; cdr3_aa: CASSPMSSPLHF
v_call: TRBV28; d_call: .; j_call: TRBJ1-4; clone_size: .; cdr3_nt: TGTGCCAGCAGTGACAAGGAAAAACTGTTTTTT; cdr3_aa: CASSDKEKLFF
v_call: TRBV5-4; d_call: TRBD1; j_call: TRBJ2-7; clone_size: .; cdr3_nt: TGTGCCAGCAGCTTACCCGGGACAGGTACCTACGAGCAGTACTTC; cdr3_aa: CASSLPGTGTYEQYF
v_call: TRBV28; d_call: TRBD1; j_call: TRBJ1-6; clone_size: .; cdr3_nt: TGTGCCAGCAGTTTTTGGGACAGGGATGCCTATAATTCACCCCTCCACTTT; cdr3_aa: CASSFWDRDAYNSPLHF
v_call: TRBV7-7; d_call: .; j_call: TRBJ2-3; clone_size: .; cdr3_nt: TGTGCTAGCAGCCTACTAAGGGGGAGCACAGATACGCAGTATTTT; cdr3_aa: CASSLLRGSTDTQYF
v_call: TRBV7-7; d_call: TRBD2; j_call: TRBJ2-7; clone_size: .; cdr3_nt: TGTGCTAGCAGCTCACTTGTAGCGGGAGATCGGCACGAGCAGTACTTC; cdr3_aa: CASSSLVAGDRHEQYF
v_call: TRBV27; d_call: TRBD1; j_call: TRBJ1-1; clone_size: .; cdr3_nt: TGTGCCAGCAGTTTATGGACGCCGGGACAGGGGGCGAAGTACACTGAAGCTTTCTTT; cdr3_aa: CASSLWTPGQGAKYTEAFF
v_call: TRBV27; d_call: TRBD2; j_call: TRBJ2-4; clone_size: .; cdr3_nt: TGTGCCAGCAGTTACGGGACTAGCGGAAACATTCAGTACTTC; cdr3_aa: CASSYGTSGNIQYF
v_call: TRBV23-1; d_call: TRBD1; j_call: TRBJ1-1; clone_size: .; cdr3_nt: TGCGCCAGCAGTCACCAACAGGGGGCAGCTGAAGCTTTCTTT; cdr3_aa: CASSHQQGAAEAFF
v_call: TRBV27; d_call: .; j_call: TRBJ2-5; clone_size: .; cdr3_nt: TGTGCCAGCAGGACTAGACCGGGACCGGGGGCAGAGACCCAGTACTTC; cdr3_aa: CASRTRPGPGAETQYF
v_call: TRBV19; d_call: .; j_call: TRBJ2-7; clone_size: .; cdr3_nt: TGTGCCAGTAGACCGTCGGCAGGAGTCTCCTACGAGCAGTACTTC; cdr3_aa: CASRPSAGVSYEQYF
v_call: TRBV7-9; d_call: TRBD1; j_call: TRBJ2-6; clone_size: .; cdr3_nt: TGTGCCAGCAGCTCGATGAGGACAGGGGGCTTTGGGGCCAACGTCCTGACTTTC; cdr3_aa: CASSSMRTGGFGANVLTF
v_call: TRBV7-8; d_call: .; j_call: TRBJ2-7; clone_size: .; cdr3_nt: TGTGCCAGCAGCTTATTTGCGGGAACCGCCTACGAGCAGTACTTC; cdr3_aa: CASSLFAGTAYEQYF
v_call: TRBV6-5; d_call: TRBD1; j_call: TRBJ1-6; clone_size: .; cdr3_nt: TGTGCCAGCCTAACAGGGGCTTCACCCCTCCACTTT; cdr3_aa: CASLTGASPLHF
v_call: TRBV9; d_call: TRBD2; j_call: TRBJ2-1; clone_size: .; cdr3_nt: TGTGCCAGCAGCCCGGGACTAGCGGACAATGAGCAGTTCTTC; cdr3_aa: CASSPGLADNEQFF
v_call: TRBV9; d_call: TRBD1; j_call: TRBJ1-2; clone_size: .; cdr3_nt: TGTGCCAGCAGCGCCCCAGGGGGCTATGGCTACACCTTC; cdr3_aa: CASSAPGGYGYTF
v_call: TRBV6-5; d_call: .; j_call: TRBJ2-7; clone_size: .; cdr3_nt: TGTGCCAGCAGTTACATTGCCTACGAGCAGTACTTC; cdr3_aa: CASSYIAYEQYF
v_call: TRBV7-9; d_call: .; j_call: TRBJ2-7; clone_size: .; cdr3_nt: TGTGCCAGCAGCCAACGGGGGGCGGACGAGCAGTACTTC; cdr3_aa: CASSQRGADEQYF
v_call: TRBV4-1; d_call: TRBD1; j_call: TRBJ1-2; clone_size: .; cdr3_nt: TGCGCCAGCAGCCAAGAGAGGAAAGTAGAGACAGGGGGCAAGAATGGCTACACCTTC; cdr3_aa: CASSQERKVETGGKNGYTF
v_call: TRBV28; d_call: .; j_call: TRBJ2-1; clone_size: .; cdr3_nt: TGTGCCAGCAGTCCGGAGGGCTTCAACAATGAGCAGTTCTTC; cdr3_aa: CASSPEGFNNEQFF
v_call: TRBV2; d_call: TRBD1; j_call: TRBJ1-5; clone_size: .; cdr3_nt: TGTGCCAGCAGTCCCGACAGGGGGAGGCAGCCCCAGCATTTT; cdr3_aa: CASSPDRGRQPQHF
v_call: TRBV7-9; d_call: .; j_call: TRBJ2-3; clone_size: .; cdr3_nt: TGTGCCAGCAGCTTTTGGAAGAGAGGGAGCACAGATACGCAGTATTTT; cdr3_aa: CASSFWKRGSTDTQYF
v_call: TRBV6-5; d_call: .; j_call: TRBJ2-6; clone_size: .; cdr3_nt: TGTGCCAGCAGTTACGATTCTGGGGCCAACGTCCTGACTTTC; cdr3_aa: CASSYDSGANVLTF
v_call: TRBV19; d_call: .; j_call: TRBJ1-5; clone_size: .; cdr3_nt: TGTGCCAGTAGTGCCCGGTATAAGACAGATTATAGCAATCAGCCCCAGCATTTT; cdr3_aa: CASSARYKTDYSNQPQHF
v_call: TRBV4-1; d_call: .; j_call: TRBJ2-7; clone_size: .; cdr3_nt: TGCGCCAGCAGCCAAGTGGGGGGTCGAGCGAACGAGCAGTACTTC; cdr3_aa: CASSQVGGRANEQYF
v_call: TRBV5-6; d_call: TRBD2; j_call: TRBJ2-1; clone_size: .; cdr3_nt: TGTGCCAGCAGCTTCCCGGGACTAGCGGGAGGATGGAACAATGAGCAGTTCTTC; cdr3_aa: CASSFPGLAGGWNNEQFF
v_call: TRBV30; d_call: .; j_call: TRBJ2-1; clone_size: .; cdr3_nt: TGTGCCTGGAAACAGGCGGGACTTAGCTCCTACAATGAGCAGTTCTTC; cdr3_aa: CAWKQAGLSSYNEQFF
v_call: TRBV24-1; d_call: .; j_call: TRBJ1-5; clone_size: .; cdr3_nt: TGTGCCACCCAAAGGGAAAGGAATCAGCCCCAGCATTTT; cdr3_aa: CATQRERNQPQHF
v_call: TRBV28; d_call: .; j_call: TRBJ1-5; clone_size: .; cdr3_nt: TGTGCCAGCAGTTTATCTCCCCCGGGAAGCAATCAGCCCCAGCATTTT; cdr3_aa: CASSLSPPGSNQPQHF
v_call: TRBV6-4; d_call: TRBD1; j_call: TRBJ2-1; clone_size: .; cdr3_nt: TGTGCCAGCAGTGACGATTACAGGGGCAATGAGCAGTTCTTC; cdr3_aa: CASSDDYRGNEQFF
v_call: TRBV7-3; d_call: .; j_call: TRBJ2-1; clone_size: .; cdr3_nt: TGTGCCAGCAGCTCTCTAGAGGTCCCATACAATGAGCAGTTCTTC; cdr3_aa: CASSSLEVPYNEQFF
v_call: TRBV2; d_call: .; j_call: TRBJ1-3; clone_size: .; cdr3_nt: TGTGCCAGCAGAAGGGCCGCAGGAAACACCATATATTTT; cdr3_aa: CASRRAAGNTIYF
v_call: TRBV2; d_call: TRBD1; j_call: TRBJ1-5; clone_size: .; cdr3_nt: TGTGCCAGCGGGACAGCGAGCAATCAGCCCCAGCATTTT; cdr3_aa: CASGTASNQPQHF